The clone carrying this T cell receptor beta chain was found a few times. Its antigen remains unknown. Method: immunoSEQ multiplex PCR; TCRdb's copy keeps in-frame clones and lacks some. This sample carries roughly 72,000 clones, 90% to 95% of them seen once, and the ten largest clones take approximately 0.6%. The sample's time point: week 5, during vaccination. With topical imiquimod, each dose of the vaccine consisted of 300 ug of mutant IDH1 20-mer peptide. New WHO grade 3 or 4 IDH1-mutant, ATRX-lost astrocytomas were present in all donors. The sample belongs to a study of a mutant IDH1 vaccine in newly diagnosed glioma. Germline lookup yields CDR1 ENHRY and CDR2 SYGVKD. Trimming took off 0 bases at V and 8 bases at J, with 10 bases between the two ends. The CDR3 is 13 residues long.

The receptor's source is a woman between 45 and 65 years old with glioma. Source: PBMCs, taken from a glioma patient whose treatment included an IDH1 peptide vaccine. This sequence joins TRBV10-3 and TRBJ1-2; TRBD1 might be the D (6 bases). Here the CDR3 reads CAISESGARGYTF. The DNA of the CDR3 is TGTGCCATCAGTGAGTCGGGGGCGCGGGGCTACACCTTC.